This T cell receptor beta chain was sequenced during a study of shared clonotypes between healthy human individuals. Overall study context: Sampling drew on donors who were a couple of women and a few men aged 18 to 49.

The authors split each subset's genomic DNA evenly across several immunoSEQ plates. Data came from immunoSEQ multiplex PCR; TCRdb stores just in-frame clones and leaves some out. The sample shows fewer than 2.5 million clones, 90% to 95% of them seen only once. Division of CD4+ cells produced a CD45RA+ naive subset and a CD45RA-negative memory subset. CDR3 length equals 13 residues. After removal of 1 base from V and 8 bases from J, the junction contained 6 bases not matched to a gene. The V gene's germline CDR1 is GTSNPN and CDR2 SVGIG (reference sequence). This receptor was obtained from a man younger than 35 in good health. Some clones in this sample may be carry-over from other donors' samples. The sequenced sample consisted of naive CD4+ T cells from PBMCs. Sample subset: CD45RA+ positively selected. This chain uses TRBV30 with TRBJ1-2; TRBD1 matches 8 bases. CDR3 region: CAWSDQGAGGYTF. The DNA for the CDR3 is TGTGCCTGGAGTGACCAGGGGGCTGGCGGCTACACCTTC.